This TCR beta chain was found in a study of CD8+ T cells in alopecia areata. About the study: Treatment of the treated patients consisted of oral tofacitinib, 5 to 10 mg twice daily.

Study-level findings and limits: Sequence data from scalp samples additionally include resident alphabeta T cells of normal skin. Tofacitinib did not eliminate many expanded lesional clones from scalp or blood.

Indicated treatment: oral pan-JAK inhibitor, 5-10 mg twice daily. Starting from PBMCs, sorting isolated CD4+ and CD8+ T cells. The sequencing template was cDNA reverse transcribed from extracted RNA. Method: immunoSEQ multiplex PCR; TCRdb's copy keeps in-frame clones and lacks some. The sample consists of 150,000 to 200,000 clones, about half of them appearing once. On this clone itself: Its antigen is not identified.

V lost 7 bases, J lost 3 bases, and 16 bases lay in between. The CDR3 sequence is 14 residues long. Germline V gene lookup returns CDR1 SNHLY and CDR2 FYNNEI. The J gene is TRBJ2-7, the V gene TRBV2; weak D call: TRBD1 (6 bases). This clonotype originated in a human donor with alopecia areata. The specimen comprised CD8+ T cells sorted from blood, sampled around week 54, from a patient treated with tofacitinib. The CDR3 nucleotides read TGTGCCAGCATGGGCGGCCTCAGGGGCTACGAGCAGTACTTC. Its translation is CASMGGLRGYEQYF. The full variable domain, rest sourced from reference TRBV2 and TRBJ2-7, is EPEVTQTPSHQVTQMGQEVILRCVPISNHLYFYWYRQILGQKVEFLVSFYNNEISEKSEIFDDQFSVERPDGSNFTLKIRSTKLEDSAMYFCASMGGLRGYEQYFGPGTRLTVT.